This T cell receptor (beta chain) was sequenced in a study of T-cell reconstitution after alpha-beta-depleted transplantation in children. The study, taken as a whole, reports: There were some patients whose high TCRbeta diversity at day 60 came from surviving recipient T cells and thymic progenitors. Diversity and T-cell counts at one year after transplant derived mostly from new T cells.

About this clonotype itself: The antigen remains undetermined.

Using unique molecular identifiers, the investigators prepared the TCRbeta library. TCRdb analysed the PCR reads with MiXCR anew, one entry per CDR3 protein. The sample holds fewer than 550,000 distinct CDR3 sequences, roughly 10% seen once. Per the germline V gene, CDR1 is DFQATT and CDR2 is SNEGSKA (reference sequence). Between the trimmed V and J ends, which lost 6 bases and 8 bases, there was a span of 17 bases. The CDR3 extends over 13 amino acids. The rearrangement links TRBV20-1 to TRBJ2-4; D could derive from TRBD1 or TRBD2 (6 bases each). This TCR came from a female patient aged 2-9 years who had a stem cell transplant for aplastic anemia, so the T cells may come from the graft donor. Sequenced here: PBMCs, mostly from graft donor cells, sampled 180 days after TCRalphabeta/CD19-depleted stem cell transplant. CDR3 nucleotides: TGCAGTGCCCGGGATGGGGGGCCGGACATTCAGTACTTC. Translating gives CSARDGGPDIQYF.